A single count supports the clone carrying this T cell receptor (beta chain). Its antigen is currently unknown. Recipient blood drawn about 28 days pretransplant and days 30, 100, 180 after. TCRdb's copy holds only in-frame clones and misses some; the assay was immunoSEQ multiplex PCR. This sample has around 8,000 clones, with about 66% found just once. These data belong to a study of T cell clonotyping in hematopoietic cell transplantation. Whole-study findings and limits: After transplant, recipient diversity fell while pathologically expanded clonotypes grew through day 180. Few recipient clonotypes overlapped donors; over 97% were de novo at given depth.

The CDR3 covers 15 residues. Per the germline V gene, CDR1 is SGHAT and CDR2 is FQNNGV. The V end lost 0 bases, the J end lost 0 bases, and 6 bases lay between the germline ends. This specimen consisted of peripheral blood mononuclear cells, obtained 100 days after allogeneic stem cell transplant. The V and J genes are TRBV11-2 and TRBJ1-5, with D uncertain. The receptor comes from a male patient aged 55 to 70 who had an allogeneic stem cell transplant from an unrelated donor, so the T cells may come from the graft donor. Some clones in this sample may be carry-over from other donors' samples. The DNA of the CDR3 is TGTGCCAGCAGCTTAGATGTCTTTAGCAATCAGCCCCAGCATTTT. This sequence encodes CASSLDVFSNQPQHF.